Below, 19 T cell receptor beta chains from the same sample are listed, as sequenced in a study of T-cell memory formation after mild COVID-19. TCRdb processed the 5' RACE reads anew with MiXCR; each CDR3 protein has one entry. Among 450,000 or so distinct CDR3 sequences listed, about 23% were seen once. Sequenced material: PBMCs or a T cell subset sorted from them (not recorded which). These receptors were obtained from an adult woman who had mild COVID-19 (a few samples of this study predate the infection). Cell type and time point are not known.

This clonotype appeared a few times. The chain combines TRBV5-4 with TRBJ2-3; 12 nucleotides line up with TRBD2. Losses at the gene ends were 1 base for V and 4 bases for J; bases not matched to a gene: 1. From germline, CDR1 is SGHNT and CDR2 YYREEE (reference sequence). The CDR3 covers 15 residues. The CDR3 loop reads CASSLTSGGSDTQYF. The DNA for the CDR3 is TGTGCCAGCAGCTTGACTAGCGGGGGGTCAGATACGCAGTATTTT.

Only a few counts were recorded for this clonotype. The gene calls are TRBV7-8 and TRBJ2-1, with D uncertain. The CDR3 has 14 residues. From germline, CDR1 is SGHVS and CDR2 FQNEAQ. Trimming pared 1 base from V and 6 bases from J, leaving 10 bases between. This CDR3 reads CASSLVWTINEQFF. In nucleotides, the CDR3 is TGTGCCAGCAGCTTAGTCTGGACGATCAATGAGCAGTTCTTC.

This chain joins TRBV11-2 and TRBJ2-1; TRBD2 aligns across 8 bases. J gave up 4 bases and V 2 bases, and 4 bases lay outside the gene matches. The CDR3 runs to 15 residues. Germline CDR1 and CDR2: SGHAT and FQNNGV. The CDR3 loop reads CASSLSQRGYNEQFF. The DNA for the CDR3 is TGTGCCAGCAGCTTATCCCAGCGGGGGTACAATGAGCAGTTCTTC. The full variable domain, in which reference TRBV11-2 and TRBJ2-1 provide the parts outside the CDR3, is EAGVAQSPRYKIIEKRQSVAFWCNPISGHATLYWYQQILGQGPKLLIQFQNNGVVDDSQLPKDRFSAERLKGVDSTLKIQPAKLEDSAVYLCASSLSQRGYNEQFFGPGTRLTVL.

This sequence joins TRBV5-1 and TRBJ1-6; D remains ambiguous. CDR1 SGHRS and CDR2 YFSETQ come from the germline V gene. V was clipped by 6 bases and J by 7 bases, with 14 bases between them. The CDR3 length is 14 residues. CDR3 in DNA: TGCGCCAGCAAGTCGGGAGGTCCAAATTCACCCCTCCACTTT. Protein: CASKSGGPNSPLHF.

The CDR3 loop reads CASSHQRVLHEQFF. The CDR3 nucleotides read TGTGCCAGCAGCCACCAGAGGGTGCTCCATGAGCAGTTCTTC. The chain recombines TRBV12-3 or TRBV12-4 with TRBJ2-1, with D possibly being TRBD2 (5 bases). V was trimmed by 6 bases and J by 8 bases, leaving 17 bases between them. The length of the CDR3 is 14 residues.

This clonotype showed up just a few times. This sequence joins TRBV24-1 and TRBJ2-2; D ambiguous. The germline gives CDR1 KGHDR, CDR2 SFDVKD. The germline V and J ends were trimmed by 0 bases and 5 bases, with 18 bases remaining between them. The CDR3 is 18 residues long. The CDR3 region has the DNA TGTGCCACCAGTGATTTGATTCCAGGCGGTATGAGAACCGGGGAGCTGTTTTTT. Amino acids: CATSDLIPGGMRTGELFF.

The CDR3 here is CASSKREMGEQYF. DNA of the CDR3: TGTGCCAGCAGTAAGCGGGAGATGGGCGAGCAGTACTTC. This chain joins TRBV12-3 or TRBV12-4 and TRBJ2-7; TRBD2 matches at 8 bases. Trimming took 5 bases from V and 6 from J; bases not matched to a gene: 6. The CDR3 sequence is 13 residues long.

This clonotype was seen more than once but under ten times. The V call is TRBV20-1, the J call TRBJ2-5; 11 nucleotides match TRBD2. This CDR3 region has 16 residues. The V segment lost 4 bases and the J segment 2 bases; nucleotides outside the gene matches: 9. Germline assignment: CDR1 DFQATT and CDR2 SNEGSKA (reference sequence). The CDR3 DNA reads as TGCAGTGCTAACCCCTATCTAGCGGGGGGACAAGAGACCCAGTACTTC. This encodes CSANPYLAGGQETQYF.

This clonotype was seen only a few times. No conserved phenylalanine or tryptophan is present at the end of the CDR3, so a read error is the likely explanation. The DNA is omitted, as the CDR3 cannot be located on it reliably, and the CDR3 follows TCRdb's listing. This chain connects TRBV12-3 or TRBV12-4 to TRBJ2-7. From its first to its last residue, the CDR3 has 9 amino acids. CDR3 region: CASTVDHTD.

The gene calls are TRBV25-1 and TRBJ2-2; D gene ambiguous. The V end was cut by 7 bases, the J end by 4 bases, with 13 bases between. The CDR3 sequence is 14 residues long. Germline V lookup: CDR1 MGHDK, CDR2 SYGVNS. The CDR3 region is CASIPSGATGELFF. CDR3 sequence (DNA): TGTGCCAGCATCCCCTCAGGTGCCACCGGGGAGCTGTTTTTT.

The chain uses TRBV6-1 and TRBJ1-5, with D unclear. CDR3 length: 15 amino acids. Germline values: CDR1 MNHNS, CDR2 SASEGT. V dropped 3 bases and J dropped 8 bases, with 17 bases sitting between them. The CDR3 DNA is TGTGCCAGCAGTGATAGGGCAATCGTAGTCGAGCCCCAGCATTTT. This translates into CASSDRAIVVEPQHF.

This clonotype came up a few times. The V gene is TRBV30, the J gene TRBJ2-5; D uncertain. Germline CDR1 and CDR2: GTSNPN and SVGIG (reference sequence). Trimming cost V 2 bases and J 0 bases, with 16 bases left between them. The CDR3 is 16 amino acids. The chain's CDR3 is CAWSSYRTEYQETQYF. DNA of the CDR3: TGTGCCTGGAGTTCATACCGGACGGAGTACCAAGAGACCCAGTACTTC.

This chain joins TRBV5-1 and TRBJ2-7, with a possible D match to TRBD1 (6 bases). CDR3 size: 15 residues. V was cut by 0 bases and J by 3 bases, with 13 bases left in between. In germline, CDR1 is SGHRS, CDR2 YFSETQ. CDR3 nucleotides: TGCGCCAGCAGCTTGGATGTACAGGGAATCTACGAGCAGTACTTC. It specifies CASSLDVQGIYEQYF.

This clonotype was observed a handful of times. This chain uses TRBV29-1 with TRBJ1-1, with D perhaps matching TRBD1 (6 bases). The germline gives CDR1 SQVTM, CDR2 ANQGSEA. V gave up 7 bases and J gave up 10 bases, with 13 bases separating them. The CDR3 consists of 10 residues. This CDR3 reads CSDGAGAAFF. In nucleotides, the CDR3 is TGCAGCGATGGGGCGGGGGCAGCTTTCTTT. Full variable domain (remainder filled in from reference TRBV29-1 and TRBJ1-1): SAVISQKPSRDICQRGTSLTIQCQVDSQVTMMFWYRQQPGQSLTLIATANQGSEATYESGFVIDKFPISRPNLTFSTLTVSNMSPEDSSIYLCSDGAGAAFFGQGTRLTVV.

This clonotype was seen only once. The chain employs TRBV7-6 and TRBJ1-1, with 7 bases identical to TRBD1. With V trimmed by 1 base and J by 5 bases, 7 bases remained unmatched. This CDR3 comprises 15 residues. Germline lookup yields CDR1 SGHVS and CDR2 FNYEAQ. The CDR3 nucleotides are TGTGCCAGCAGCTTAGATCCGGGCAGGGGGACTGAAGCTTTCTTT. Encoded protein: CASSLDPGRGTEAFF.

The sample holds a few counts of this clonotype. This rearrangement joins TRBV5-1 to TRBJ2-3; the D call may be TRBD1 or TRBD2 (5 bases each). CDR1 SGHRS and CDR2 YFSETQ come from the germline V gene. V lost 0 bases, J lost 4 bases, and 12 bases lay in between. This CDR3 is built from 15 residues. CDR3 in DNA: TGCGCCAGCAGCTTGGAGAGGGGAAGGGCAGATACGCAGTATTTT. Translation gives CASSLERGRADTQYF.

J is TRBJ2-7 and V is TRBV12-3 or TRBV12-4, with D perhaps matching TRBD1 (7 bases). This CDR3 contains 14 residues. The V end was cut by 3 bases, the J end by 3 bases, with 12 bases between. The chain's CDR3 is CASSLEGQNYEQYF. CDR3 DNA: TGTGCCAGCAGTTTGGAGGGACAGAACTACGAGCAGTACTTC.

This clonotype was picked up a small number of times. The gene calls are TRBV28 and TRBJ2-4; 7 positions match TRBD2. Germline V gives CDR1 MDHEN, CDR2 SYDVKM. The CDR3 spans 14 residues. V was pared by 6 bases and J by 4 bases, with 6 bases of the junction left unmatched. CDR3 sequence: CASRTGEGKNIQYF. As DNA, the CDR3 is TGTGCCAGCAGAACCGGGGAGGGGAAAAACATTCAGTACTTC.

The gene calls are TRBV19 and TRBJ2-1, with TRBD1 matching 9 bases. The CDR3 covers 15 residues. Trimming removed 3 bases from V and 5 bases from J; junction bases left unmatched: 5. Germline CDR1 and CDR2: LNHDA and SQIVND (reference sequence). CDR3 residues: CASSMDRGLDNEQFF. As DNA, the CDR3 is TGTGCCAGTAGTATGGACAGGGGTTTGGACAATGAGCAGTTCTTC.